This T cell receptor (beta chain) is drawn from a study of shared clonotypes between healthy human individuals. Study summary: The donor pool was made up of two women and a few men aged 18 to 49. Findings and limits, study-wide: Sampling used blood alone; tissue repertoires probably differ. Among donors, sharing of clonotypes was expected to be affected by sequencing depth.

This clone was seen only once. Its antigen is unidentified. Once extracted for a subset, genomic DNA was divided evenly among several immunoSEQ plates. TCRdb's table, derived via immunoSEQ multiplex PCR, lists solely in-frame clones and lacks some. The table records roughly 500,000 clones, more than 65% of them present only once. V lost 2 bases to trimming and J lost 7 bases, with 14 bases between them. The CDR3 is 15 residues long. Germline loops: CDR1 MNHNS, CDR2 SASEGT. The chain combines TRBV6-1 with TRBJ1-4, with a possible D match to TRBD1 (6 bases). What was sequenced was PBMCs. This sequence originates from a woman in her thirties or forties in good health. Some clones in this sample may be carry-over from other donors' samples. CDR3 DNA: TGTGCCAGCAGTGAACGGGGCAGGGGAAGTGAAAAACTGTTTTTT. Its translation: CASSERGRGSEKLFF.